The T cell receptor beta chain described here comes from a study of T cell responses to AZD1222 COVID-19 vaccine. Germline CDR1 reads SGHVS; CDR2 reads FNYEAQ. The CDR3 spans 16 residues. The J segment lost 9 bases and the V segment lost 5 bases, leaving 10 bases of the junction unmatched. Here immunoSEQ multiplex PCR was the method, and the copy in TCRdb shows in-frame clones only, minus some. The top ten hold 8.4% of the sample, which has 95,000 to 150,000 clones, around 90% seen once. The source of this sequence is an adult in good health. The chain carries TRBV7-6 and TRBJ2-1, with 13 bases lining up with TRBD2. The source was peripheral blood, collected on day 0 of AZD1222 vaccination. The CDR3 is CASSVSGLAGSAEQFF. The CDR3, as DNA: TGTGCCAGCAGCGTGTCGGGACTAGCGGGATCGGCTGAGCAGTTCTTC.